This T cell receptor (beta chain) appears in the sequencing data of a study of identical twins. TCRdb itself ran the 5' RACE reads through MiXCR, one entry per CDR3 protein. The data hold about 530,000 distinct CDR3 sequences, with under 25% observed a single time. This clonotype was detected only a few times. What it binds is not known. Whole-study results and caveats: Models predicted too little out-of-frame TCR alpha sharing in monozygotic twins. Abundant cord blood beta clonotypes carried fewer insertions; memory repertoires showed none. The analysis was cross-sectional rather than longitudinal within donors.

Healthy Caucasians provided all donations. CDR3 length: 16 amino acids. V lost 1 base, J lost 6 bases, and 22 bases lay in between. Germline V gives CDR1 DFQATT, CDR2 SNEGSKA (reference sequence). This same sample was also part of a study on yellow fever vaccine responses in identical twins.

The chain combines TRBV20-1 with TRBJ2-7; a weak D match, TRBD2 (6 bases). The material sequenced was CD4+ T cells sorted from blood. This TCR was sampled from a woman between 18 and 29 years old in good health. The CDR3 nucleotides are TGCAGTGCTAGAGCCTCGGGACTCCTGGCCCTAGGCGAGCAGTACTTC. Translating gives CSARASGLLALGEQYF.